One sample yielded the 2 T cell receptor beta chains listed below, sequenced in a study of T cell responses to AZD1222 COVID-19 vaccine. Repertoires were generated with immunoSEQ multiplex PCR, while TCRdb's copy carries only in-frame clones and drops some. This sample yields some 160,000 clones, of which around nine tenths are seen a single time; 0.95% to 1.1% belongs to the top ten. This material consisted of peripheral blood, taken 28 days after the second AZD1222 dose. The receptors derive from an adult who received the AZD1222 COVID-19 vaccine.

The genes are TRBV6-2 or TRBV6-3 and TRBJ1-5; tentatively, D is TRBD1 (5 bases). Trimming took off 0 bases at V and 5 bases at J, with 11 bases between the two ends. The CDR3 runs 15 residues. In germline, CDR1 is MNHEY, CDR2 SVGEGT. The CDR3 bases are TGTGCCAGCAGTTACTCGACTGGGGGGTATCAGCCCCAGCATTTT. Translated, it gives CASSYSTGGYQPQHF.

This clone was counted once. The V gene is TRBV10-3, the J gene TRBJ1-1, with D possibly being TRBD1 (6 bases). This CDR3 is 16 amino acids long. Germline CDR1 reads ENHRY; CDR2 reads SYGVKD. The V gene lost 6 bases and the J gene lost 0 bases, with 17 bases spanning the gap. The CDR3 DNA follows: TGTGCCATCAGGCAGGGGCACCGCACATTGAACACTGAAGCTTTCTTT. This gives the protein CAIRQGHRTLNTEAFF.